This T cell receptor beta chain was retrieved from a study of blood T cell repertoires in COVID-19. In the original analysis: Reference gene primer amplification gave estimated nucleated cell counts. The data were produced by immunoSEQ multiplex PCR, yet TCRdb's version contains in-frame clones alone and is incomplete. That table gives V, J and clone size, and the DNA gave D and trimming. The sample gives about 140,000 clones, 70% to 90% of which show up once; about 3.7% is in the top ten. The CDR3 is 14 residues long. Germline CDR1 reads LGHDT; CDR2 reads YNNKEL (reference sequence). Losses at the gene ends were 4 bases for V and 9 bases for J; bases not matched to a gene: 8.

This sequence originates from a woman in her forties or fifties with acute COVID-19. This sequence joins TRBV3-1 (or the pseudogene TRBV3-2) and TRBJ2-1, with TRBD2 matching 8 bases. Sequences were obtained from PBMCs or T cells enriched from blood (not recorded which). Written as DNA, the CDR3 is TGTGCCAGCAGCCGGATTTTAAGCGGGGGTGAGCAGTTCTTC. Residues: CASSRILSGGEQFF.